What follows is one T cell receptor beta chain and its context. Antigen: not known. Between the trimmed V and J ends, which lost 0 bases and 6 bases, there was a span of 7 bases. From germline, CDR1 is SEHNR and CDR2 FQNEAQ (reference sequence). This CDR3 has 13 amino acids. This entry is derived from a study of beta chain features in type 1 diabetes. Study in general: About 110 million sorted cells were examined across all samples.

The sequenced template was cDNA made from the entire isolated RNA. Method: immunoSEQ multiplex PCR; TCRdb's copy keeps in-frame clones and lacks some. The sample holds tens of thousands of clones, around 68% seen once. Study-wide results and caveats: Shorter templates might be favored by PCR, and equally so in patients and in controls. Within each of all four CD4+ subsets, Type 1 diabetes patients had TCRB CDR3s that were moderately but significantly shorter.

Sequencing was performed on Tregs from blood. This sequence joins TRBV7-9 and TRBJ2-3, with D uncertain. The sequence derives from a man aged 18 to 30 with type 1 diabetes. The DNA of the CDR3 is TGTGCCAGCAGCTTAGCAGGAGCGGATACGCAGTATTTT. This sequence encodes CASSLAGADTQYF.